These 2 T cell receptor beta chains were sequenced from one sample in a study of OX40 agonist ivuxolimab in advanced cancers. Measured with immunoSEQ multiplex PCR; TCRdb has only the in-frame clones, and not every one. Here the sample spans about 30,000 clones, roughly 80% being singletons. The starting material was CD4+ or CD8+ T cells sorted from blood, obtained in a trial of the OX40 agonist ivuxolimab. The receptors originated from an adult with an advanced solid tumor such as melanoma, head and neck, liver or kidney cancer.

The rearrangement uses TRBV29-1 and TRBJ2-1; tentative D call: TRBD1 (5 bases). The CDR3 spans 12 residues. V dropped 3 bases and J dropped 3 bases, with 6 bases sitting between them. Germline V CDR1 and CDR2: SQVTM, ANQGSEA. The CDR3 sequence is CSVETVYNEQFF. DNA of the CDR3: TGCAGCGTTGAGACAGTCTACAATGAGCAGTTCTTC.

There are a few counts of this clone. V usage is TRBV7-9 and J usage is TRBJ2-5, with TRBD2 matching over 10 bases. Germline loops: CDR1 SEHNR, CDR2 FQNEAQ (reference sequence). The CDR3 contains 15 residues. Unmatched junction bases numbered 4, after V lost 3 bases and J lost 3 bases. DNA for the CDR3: TGTGCCAGCAGCTTCCCTACTAGCGGGGAAGAGACCCAGTACTTC. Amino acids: CASSFPTSGEETQYF.